In its sample, the clone carrying this TCR beta chain was seen once. This entry is derived from a study of T cell changes during pregnancy in multiple sclerosis. Sequencing was performed with immunoSEQ multiplex PCR; in TCRdb, only in-frame clones are kept and a portion is missing. The data hold more than 80,000 clones, with roughly 90% observed a single time. V lost 0 bases and J lost 4; bases outside the gene matches: 5. The CDR3 has 15 residues. Germline V gene data show CDR1 as SGHTA and CDR2 as FQGTGA. The gene calls are TRBV7-3 and TRBJ2-5; 7 bases fit TRBD1. The source is a female donor with multiple sclerosis, enrolled in a pregnancy study. The sequencing used peripheral blood, collected in the first trimester of pregnancy. This chain's CDR3 is CASSLTGDRTETQYF. The CDR3 DNA reads as TGTGCCAGCAGCTTAACGGGGGACAGAACAGAGACCCAGTACTTC.